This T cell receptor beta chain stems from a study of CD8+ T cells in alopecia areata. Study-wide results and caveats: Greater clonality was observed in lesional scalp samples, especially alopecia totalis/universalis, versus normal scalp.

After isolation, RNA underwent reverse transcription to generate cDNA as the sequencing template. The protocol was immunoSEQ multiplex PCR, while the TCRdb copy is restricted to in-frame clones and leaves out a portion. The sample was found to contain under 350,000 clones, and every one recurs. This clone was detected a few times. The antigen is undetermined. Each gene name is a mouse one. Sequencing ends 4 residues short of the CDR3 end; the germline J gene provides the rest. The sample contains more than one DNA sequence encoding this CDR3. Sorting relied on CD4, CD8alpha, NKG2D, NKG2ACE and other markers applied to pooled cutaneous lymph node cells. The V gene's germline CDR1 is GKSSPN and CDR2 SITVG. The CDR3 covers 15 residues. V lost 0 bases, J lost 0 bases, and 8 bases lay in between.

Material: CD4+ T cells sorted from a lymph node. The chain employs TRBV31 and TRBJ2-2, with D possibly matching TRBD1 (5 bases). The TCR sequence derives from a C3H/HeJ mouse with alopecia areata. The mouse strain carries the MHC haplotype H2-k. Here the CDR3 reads CAWSLGQSNTGQLYF. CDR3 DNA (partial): TGTGCCTGGAGTCTAGGACAATCAAACACCGGG.